The sequence of this T cell receptor (beta chain) was determined in a study of regulatory T cells in long-lasting Graves disease. As for time point: newly diagnosed GD, antithyroid drugs for less than 3 months. The TCR library was made from RNA that had been extracted from PBMCs in TRIzol. CDR1 and CDR2 (germline): MDHEN, SYDVKM. V trimming: 5 bases; J trimming: 5 bases; junction bases outside the gene matches: 8. The CDR3 length is 14 residues. This clonotype was recorded at least ten times. To make TCR beta libraries, researchers used iRepertoire HTBI primers and Arm-PCR of CDR3 regions. TCRdb reprocessed the multiplex PCR reads via MiXCR and lists one record per CDR3 protein. There are hundreds of thousands of distinct CDR3 sequences in the sample; 15% to 20% occur only once, and approximately 18% lies in the top ten. The sample also formed part of further work on T cells in Graves' hyperthyroidism and ophthalmopathy.

The specimen was peripheral blood mononuclear cells (PBMCs), collected at new diagnosis, from a patient treated with antithyroid drugs. This sequence joins TRBV28 and TRBJ2-7; TRBD1 matches at 8 bases. This TCR came from a woman aged 30 to 39 with Graves disease. DNA for the CDR3: TGTGCCAGCAGTCCCCGGACAGGGCGCGACGAGCAGTACTTC. This gives the protein CASSPRTGRDEQYF.